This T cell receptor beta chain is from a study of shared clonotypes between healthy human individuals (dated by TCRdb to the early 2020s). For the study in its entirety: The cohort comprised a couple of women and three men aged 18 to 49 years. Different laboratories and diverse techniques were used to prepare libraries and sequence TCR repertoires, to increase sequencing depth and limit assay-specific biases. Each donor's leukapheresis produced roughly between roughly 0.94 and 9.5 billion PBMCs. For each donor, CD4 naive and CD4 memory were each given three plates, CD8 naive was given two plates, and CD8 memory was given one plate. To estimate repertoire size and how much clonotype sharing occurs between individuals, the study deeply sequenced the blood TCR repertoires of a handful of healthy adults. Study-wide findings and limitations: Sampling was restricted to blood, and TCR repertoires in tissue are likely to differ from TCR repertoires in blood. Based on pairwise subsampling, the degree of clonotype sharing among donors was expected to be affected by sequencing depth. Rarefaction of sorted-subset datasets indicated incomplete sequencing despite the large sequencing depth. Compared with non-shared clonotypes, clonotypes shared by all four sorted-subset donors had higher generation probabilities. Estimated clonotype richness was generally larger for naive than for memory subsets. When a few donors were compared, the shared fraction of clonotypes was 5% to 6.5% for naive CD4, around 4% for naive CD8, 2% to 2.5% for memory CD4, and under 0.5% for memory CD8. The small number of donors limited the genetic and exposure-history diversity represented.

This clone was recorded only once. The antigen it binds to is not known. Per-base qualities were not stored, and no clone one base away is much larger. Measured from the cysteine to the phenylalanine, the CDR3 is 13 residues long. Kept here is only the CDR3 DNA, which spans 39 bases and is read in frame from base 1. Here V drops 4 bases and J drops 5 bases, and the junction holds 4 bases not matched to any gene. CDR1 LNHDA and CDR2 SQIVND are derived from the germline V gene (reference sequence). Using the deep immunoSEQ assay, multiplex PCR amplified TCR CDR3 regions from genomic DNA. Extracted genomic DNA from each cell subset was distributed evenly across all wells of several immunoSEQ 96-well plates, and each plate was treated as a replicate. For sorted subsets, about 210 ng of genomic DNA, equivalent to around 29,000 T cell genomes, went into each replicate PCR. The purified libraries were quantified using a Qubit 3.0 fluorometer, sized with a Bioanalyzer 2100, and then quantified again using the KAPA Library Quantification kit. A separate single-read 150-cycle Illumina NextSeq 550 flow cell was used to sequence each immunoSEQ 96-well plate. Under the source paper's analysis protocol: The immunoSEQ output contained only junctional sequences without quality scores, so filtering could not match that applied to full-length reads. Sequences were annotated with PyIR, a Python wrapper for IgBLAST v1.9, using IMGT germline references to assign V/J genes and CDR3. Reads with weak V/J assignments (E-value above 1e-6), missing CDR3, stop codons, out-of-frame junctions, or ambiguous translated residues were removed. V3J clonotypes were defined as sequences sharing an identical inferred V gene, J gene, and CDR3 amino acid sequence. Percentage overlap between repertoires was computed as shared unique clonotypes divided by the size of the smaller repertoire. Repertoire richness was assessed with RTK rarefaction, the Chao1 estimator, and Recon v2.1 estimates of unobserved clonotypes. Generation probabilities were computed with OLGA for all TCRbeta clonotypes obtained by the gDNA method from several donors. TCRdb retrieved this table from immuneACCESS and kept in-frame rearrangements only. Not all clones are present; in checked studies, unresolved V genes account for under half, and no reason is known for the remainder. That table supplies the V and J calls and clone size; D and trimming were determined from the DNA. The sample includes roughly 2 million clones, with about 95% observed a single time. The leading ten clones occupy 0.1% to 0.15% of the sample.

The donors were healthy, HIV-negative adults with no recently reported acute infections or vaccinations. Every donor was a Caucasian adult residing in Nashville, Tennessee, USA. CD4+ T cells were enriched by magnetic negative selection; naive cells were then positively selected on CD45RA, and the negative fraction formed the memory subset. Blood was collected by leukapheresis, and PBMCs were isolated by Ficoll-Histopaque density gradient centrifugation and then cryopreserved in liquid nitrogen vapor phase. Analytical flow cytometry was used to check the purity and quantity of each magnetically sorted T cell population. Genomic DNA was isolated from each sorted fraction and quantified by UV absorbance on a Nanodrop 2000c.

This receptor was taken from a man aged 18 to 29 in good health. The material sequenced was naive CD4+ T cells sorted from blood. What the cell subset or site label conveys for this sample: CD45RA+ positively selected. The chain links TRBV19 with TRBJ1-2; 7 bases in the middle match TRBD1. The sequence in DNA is TGTGCCAGTAGTACGGGACAGACGTATGGCTACACCTTC. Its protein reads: CASSTGQTYGYTF.